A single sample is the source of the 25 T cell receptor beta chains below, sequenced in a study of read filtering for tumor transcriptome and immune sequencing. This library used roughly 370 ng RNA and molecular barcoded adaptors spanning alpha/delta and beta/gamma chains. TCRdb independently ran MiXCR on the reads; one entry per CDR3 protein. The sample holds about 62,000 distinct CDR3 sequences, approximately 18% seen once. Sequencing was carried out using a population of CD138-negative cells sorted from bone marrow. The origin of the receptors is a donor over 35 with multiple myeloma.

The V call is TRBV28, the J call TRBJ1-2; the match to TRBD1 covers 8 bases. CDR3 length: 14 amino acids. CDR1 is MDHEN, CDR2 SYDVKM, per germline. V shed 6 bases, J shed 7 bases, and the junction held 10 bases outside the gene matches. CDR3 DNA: TGTGCCAGCAGGGAGGTGACAGGGGCAATTGGCTACACCTTC. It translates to CASREVTGAIGYTF.

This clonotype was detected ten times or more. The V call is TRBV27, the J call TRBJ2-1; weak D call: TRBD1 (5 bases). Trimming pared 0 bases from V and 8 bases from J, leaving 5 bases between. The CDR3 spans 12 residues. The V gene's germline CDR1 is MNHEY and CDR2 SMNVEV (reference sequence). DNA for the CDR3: TGTGCCAGCAGTTTATCCAGGGATGAGCAGTTCTTC. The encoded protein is CASSLSRDEQFF.

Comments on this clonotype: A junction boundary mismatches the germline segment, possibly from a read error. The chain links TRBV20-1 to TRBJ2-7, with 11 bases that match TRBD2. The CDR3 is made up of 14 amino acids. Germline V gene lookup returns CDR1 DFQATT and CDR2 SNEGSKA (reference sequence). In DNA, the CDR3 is TGCAGTTCTAGGTACCCTAGCGGGAGGTACGAGCAGTACTTC. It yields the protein CSSRYPSGRYEQYF.

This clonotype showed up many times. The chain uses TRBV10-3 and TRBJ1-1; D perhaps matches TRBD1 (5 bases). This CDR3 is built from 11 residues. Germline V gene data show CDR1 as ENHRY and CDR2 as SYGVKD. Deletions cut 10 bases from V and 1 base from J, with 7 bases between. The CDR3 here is CASRENTEAFF. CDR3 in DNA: TGTGCCAGCAGGGAGAACACTGAAGCTTTCTTT.

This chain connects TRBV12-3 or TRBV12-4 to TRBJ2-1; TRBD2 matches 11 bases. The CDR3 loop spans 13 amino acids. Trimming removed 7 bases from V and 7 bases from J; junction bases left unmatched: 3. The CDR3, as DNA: TGTGCCAGCACCAGACTAGCGGGGAATGAGCAGTTCTTC. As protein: CASTRLAGNEQFF.

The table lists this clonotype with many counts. The CDR3 reads CSVAGTSGTTDTQYF. CDR3 DNA sequence: TGCAGCGTGGCCGGGACTAGCGGGACCACAGATACGCAGTATTTT. The chain joins TRBV29-1 to TRBJ2-3, with TRBD2 matching 13 bases. The J segment lost 2 bases and the V segment lost 6 bases, leaving 5 bases of the junction unmatched. Germline CDR1 and CDR2: SQVTM and ANQGSEA. CDR3 length equals 15 residues.

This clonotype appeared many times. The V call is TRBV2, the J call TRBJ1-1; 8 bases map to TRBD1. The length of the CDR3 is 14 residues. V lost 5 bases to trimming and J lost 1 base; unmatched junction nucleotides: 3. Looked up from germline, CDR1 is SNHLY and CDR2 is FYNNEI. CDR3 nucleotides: TGTGCCAGCAGTATAGGACAGGGGAACACTGAAGCTTTCTTT. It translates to CASSIGQGNTEAFF.

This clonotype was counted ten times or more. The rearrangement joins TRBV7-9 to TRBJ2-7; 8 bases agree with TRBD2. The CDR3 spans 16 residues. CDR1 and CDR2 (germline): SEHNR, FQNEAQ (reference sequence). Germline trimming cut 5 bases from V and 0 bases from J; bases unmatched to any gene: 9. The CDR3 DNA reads TGTGCCAGCAGCCGCCCGGGACTAGAAAGCTCCTACGAGCAGTACTTC. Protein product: CASSRPGLESSYEQYF.

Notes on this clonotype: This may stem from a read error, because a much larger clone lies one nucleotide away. CDR3 nucleotides: TGTGCCAGGAGTCTAGGGACTAGCAACAAAGATACGCAGTATTTT. Residues: CARSLGTSNKDTQYF. The chain links TRBV30 to TRBJ2-3, with 9 bases fitting TRBD2. The germline V gene has CDR1 GTSNPN and CDR2 SVGIG (reference sequence). This CDR3 region has 15 residues.

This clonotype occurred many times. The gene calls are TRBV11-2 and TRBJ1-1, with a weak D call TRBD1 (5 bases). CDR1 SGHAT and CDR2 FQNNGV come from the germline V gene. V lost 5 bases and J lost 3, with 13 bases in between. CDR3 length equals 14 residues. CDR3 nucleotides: TGTGCCAGCAGCCCGATCGGGGGGGACACTGAAGCTTTCTTT. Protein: CASSPIGGDTEAFF.

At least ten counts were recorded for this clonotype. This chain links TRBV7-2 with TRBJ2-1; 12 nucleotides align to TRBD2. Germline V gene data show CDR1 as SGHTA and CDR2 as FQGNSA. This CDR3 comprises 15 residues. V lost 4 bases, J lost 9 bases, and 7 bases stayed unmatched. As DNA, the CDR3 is TGTGCCAGCAGCTCCCTAGCGGGAGGGCCTGGTGAGCAGTTCTTC. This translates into CASSSLAGGPGEQFF.

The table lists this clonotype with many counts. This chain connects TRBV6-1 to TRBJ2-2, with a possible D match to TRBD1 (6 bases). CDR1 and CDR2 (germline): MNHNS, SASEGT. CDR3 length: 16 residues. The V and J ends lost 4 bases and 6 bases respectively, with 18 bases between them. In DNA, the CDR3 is TGTGCCAGCAGTGTAATAACCGGGACAATTTCCGGGGAGCTGTTTTTT. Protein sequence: CASSVITGTISGELFF.

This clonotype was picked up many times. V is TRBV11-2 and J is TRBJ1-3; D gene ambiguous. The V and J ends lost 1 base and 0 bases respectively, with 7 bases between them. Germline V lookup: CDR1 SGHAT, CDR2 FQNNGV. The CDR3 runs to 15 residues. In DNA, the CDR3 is TGTGCCAGCAGCTTAGTGGCCGGCTCTGGAAACACCATATATTTT. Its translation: CASSLVAGSGNTIYF. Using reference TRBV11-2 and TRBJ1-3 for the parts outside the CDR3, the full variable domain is EAGVAQSPRYKIIEKRQSVAFWCNPISGHATLYWYQQILGQGPKLLIQFQNNGVVDDSQLPKDRFSAERLKGVDSTLKIQPAKLEDSAVYLCASSLVAGSGNTIYFGEGSWLTVV.

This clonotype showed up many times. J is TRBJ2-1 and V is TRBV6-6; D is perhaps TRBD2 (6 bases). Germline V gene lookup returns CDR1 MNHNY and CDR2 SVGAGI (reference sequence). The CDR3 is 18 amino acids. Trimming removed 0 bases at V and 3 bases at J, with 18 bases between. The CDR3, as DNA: TGTGCCAGCAGTTACTCGACCATCCCGGGCGGGGTCTACAATGAGCAGTTCTTC. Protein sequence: CASSYSTIPGGVYNEQFF.

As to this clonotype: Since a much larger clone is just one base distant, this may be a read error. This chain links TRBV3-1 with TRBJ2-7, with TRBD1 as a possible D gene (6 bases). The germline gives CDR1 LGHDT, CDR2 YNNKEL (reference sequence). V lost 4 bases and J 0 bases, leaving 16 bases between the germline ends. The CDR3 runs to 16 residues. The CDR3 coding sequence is TGTGCCAGCAGCCGAAGTACAGGGTCGAGCTCCTACGAGCAGTACTTC. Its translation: CASSRSTGSSSYEQYF.

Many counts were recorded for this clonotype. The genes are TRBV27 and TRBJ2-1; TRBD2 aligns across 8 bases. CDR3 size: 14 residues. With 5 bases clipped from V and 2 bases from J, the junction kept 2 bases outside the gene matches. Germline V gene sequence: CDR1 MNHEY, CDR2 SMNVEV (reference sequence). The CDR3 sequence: CASSPGGPYNEQFF. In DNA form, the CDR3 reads TGTGCCAGCAGTCCGGGAGGGCCCTACAATGAGCAGTTCTTC.

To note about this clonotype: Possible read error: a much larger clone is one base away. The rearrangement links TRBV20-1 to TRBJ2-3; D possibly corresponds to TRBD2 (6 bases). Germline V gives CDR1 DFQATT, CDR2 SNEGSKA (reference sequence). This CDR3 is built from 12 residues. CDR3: CSARGRGDTRYF. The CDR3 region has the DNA TGCAGTGCTAGAGGCCGCGGGGATACGCGGTATTTT.

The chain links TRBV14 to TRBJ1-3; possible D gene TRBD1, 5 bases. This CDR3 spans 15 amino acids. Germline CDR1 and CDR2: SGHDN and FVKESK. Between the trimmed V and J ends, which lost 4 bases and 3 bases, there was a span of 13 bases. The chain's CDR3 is CASSLPGTFGNTIYF. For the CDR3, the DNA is TGTGCCAGCAGCCTCCCCGGGACCTTTGGAAACACCATATATTTT.

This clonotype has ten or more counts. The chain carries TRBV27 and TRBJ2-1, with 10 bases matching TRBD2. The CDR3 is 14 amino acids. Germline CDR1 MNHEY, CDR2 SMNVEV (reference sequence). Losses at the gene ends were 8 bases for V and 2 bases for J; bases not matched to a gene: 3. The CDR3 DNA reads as TGTGCCAGCGGTACTAGCGGGGCCTACAATGAGCAGTTCTTC. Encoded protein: CASGTSGAYNEQFF.

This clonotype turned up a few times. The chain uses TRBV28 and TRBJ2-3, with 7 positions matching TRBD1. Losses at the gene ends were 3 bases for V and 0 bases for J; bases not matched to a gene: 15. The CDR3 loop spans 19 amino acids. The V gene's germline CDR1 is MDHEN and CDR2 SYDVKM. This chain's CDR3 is CASSLGRGNNKKSTDTQYF. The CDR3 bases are TGTGCCAGCAGTTTGGGCAGGGGGAACAATAAGAAAAGCACAGATACGCAGTATTTT.

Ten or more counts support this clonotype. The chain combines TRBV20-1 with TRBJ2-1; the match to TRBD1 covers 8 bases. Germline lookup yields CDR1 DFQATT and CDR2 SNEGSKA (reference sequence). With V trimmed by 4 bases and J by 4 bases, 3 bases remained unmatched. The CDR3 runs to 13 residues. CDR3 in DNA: TGCAGTGCTATCCGGGACAGGTACAATGAGCAGTTCTTC. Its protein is CSAIRDRYNEQFF.

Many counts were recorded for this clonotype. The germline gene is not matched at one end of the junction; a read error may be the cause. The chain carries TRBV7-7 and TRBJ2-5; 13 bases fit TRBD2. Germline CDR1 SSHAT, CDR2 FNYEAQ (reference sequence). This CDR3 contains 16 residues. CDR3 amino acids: CASSPWTSGGSETQYF. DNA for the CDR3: TGTGCTAGCAGCCCCTGGACTAGCGGGGGTTCAGAGACCCAGTACTTC.

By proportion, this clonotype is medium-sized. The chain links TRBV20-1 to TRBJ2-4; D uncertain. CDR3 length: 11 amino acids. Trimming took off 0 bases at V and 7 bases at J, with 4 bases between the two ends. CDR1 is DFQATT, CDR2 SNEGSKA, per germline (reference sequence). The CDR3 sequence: CSARDENIQYF. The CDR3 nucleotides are TGCAGTGCTAGAGACGAGAACATTCAGTACTTC.

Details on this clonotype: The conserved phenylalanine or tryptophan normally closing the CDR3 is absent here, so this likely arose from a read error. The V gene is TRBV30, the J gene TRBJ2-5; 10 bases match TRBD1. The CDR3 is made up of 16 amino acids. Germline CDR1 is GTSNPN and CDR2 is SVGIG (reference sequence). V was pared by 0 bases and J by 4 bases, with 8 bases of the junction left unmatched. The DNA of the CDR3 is TGTGCCTGGAGTGTACCTCCGGGACAGGGGCTAGAGACCCAGTACCTC. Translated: CAWSVPPGQGLETQYL.

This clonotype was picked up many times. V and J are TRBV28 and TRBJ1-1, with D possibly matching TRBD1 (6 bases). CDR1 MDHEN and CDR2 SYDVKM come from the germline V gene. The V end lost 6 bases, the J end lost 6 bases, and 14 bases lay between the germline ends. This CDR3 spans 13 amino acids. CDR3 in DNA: TGTGCCAGCAGGACGACAGGATTCGCTGAAGCTTTCTTT. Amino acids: CASRTTGFAEAFF.